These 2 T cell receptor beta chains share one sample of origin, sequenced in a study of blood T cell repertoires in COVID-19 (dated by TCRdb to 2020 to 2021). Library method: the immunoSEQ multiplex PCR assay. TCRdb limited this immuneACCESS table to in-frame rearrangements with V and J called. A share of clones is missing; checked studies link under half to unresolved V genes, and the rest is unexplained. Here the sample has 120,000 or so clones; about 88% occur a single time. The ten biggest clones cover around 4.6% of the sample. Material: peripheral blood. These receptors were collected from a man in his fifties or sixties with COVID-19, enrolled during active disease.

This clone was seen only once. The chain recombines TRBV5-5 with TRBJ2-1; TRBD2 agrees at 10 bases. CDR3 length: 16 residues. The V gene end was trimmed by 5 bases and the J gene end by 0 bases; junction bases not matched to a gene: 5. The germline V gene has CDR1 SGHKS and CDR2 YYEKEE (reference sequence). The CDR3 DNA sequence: TGTGCCAGCAGGAGTCTAGCGGGAGACTCCTACAATGAGCAGTTCTTC. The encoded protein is CASRSLAGDSYNEQFF. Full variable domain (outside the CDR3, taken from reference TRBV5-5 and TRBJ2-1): DAGVTQSPTHLIKTRGQQVTLRCSPISGHKSVSWYQQVLGQGPQFIFQYYEKEERGRGNFPDRFSARQFPNYSSELNVNALLLGDSALYLCASRSLAGDSYNEQFFGPGTRLTVL.

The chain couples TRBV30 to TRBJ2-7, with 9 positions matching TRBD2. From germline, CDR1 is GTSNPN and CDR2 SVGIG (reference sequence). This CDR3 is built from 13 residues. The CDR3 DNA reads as TGTGCTTCTAGCGGGGTCTCCCTCTACGAGCAGTACTTC. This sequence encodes CASSGVSLYEQYF.